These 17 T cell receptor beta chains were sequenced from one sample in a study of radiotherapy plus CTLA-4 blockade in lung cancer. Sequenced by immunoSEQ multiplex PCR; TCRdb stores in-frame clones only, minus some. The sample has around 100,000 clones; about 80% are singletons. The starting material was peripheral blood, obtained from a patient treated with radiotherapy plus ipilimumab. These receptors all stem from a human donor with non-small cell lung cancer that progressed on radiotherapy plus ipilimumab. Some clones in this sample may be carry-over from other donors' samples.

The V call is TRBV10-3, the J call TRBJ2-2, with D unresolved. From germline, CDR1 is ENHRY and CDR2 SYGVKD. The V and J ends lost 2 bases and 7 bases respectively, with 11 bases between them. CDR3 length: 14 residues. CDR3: CAISEVQSIGELFF. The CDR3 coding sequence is TGTGCCATCAGTGAGGTACAGTCCATCGGGGAGCTGTTTTTT.

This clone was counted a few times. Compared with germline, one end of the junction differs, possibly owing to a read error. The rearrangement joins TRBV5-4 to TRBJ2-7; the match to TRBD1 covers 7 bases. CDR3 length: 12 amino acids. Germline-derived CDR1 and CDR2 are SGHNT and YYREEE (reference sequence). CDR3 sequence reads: CASSLRGQAENF. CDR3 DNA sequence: TGTGCCAGCAGCCTGAGGGGGCAGGCGGAGAACTTC.

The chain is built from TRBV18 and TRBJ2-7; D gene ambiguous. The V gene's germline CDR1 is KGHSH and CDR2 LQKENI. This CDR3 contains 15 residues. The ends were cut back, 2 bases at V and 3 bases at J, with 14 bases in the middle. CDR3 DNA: TGTGCCAGCTCACCAGGGCATGGGGTTTACTACGAGCAGTACTTC. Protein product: CASSPGHGVYYEQYF.

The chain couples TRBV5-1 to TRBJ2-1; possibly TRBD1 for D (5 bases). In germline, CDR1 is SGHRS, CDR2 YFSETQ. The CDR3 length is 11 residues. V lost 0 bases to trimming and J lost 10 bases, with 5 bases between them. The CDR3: CASSLEGEQFF. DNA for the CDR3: TGCGCCAGCAGCTTGGAGGGGGAGCAGTTCTTC.

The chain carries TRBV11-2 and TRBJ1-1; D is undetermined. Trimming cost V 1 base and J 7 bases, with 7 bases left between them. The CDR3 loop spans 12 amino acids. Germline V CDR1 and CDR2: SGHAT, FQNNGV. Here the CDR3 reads CASSLGRIEAFF. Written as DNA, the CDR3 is TGTGCCAGCAGCTTAGGGCGGATTGAAGCTTTCTTT.

Here the CDR3 DNA reads TGTGCCACCAGCAGACCCCTGGTCGGGGAGCTGTTTTTT. Translated, it gives CATSRPLVGELFF. This chain joins TRBV15 and TRBJ2-2, with unresolved D. CDR1 and CDR2 from the germline V gene are LNHNV and YYDKDF (reference sequence). CDR3 length: 13 residues. The V and J ends lost 2 bases and 7 bases respectively, with 8 bases between them.

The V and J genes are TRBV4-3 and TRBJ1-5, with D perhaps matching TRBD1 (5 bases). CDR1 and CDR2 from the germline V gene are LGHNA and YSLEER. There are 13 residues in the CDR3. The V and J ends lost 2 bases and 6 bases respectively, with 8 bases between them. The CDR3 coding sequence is TGCGCCAGCAGCCAATGGGGGGTTCAGCCCCAGCATTTT. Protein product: CASSQWGVQPQHF.

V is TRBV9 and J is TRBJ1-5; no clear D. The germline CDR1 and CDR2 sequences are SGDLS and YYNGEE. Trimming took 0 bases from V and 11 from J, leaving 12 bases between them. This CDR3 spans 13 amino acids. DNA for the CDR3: TGTGCCAGCAGCGTAGAGGACCGCGCGACCCAGCATTTT. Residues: CASSVEDRATQHF.

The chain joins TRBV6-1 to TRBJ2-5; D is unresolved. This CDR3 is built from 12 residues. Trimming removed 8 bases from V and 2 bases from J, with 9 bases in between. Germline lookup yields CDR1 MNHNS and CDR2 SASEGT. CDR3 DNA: TGTGCCAGCGGGCGGTTACAAGAGACCCAGTACTTC. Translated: CASGRLQETQYF.

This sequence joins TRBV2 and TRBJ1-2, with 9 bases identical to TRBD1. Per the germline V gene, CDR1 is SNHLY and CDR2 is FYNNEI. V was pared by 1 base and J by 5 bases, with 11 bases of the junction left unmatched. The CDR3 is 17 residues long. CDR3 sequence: CASSEEARTGDLYGYTF. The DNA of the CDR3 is TGTGCCAGCAGTGAAGAGGCTCGGACAGGGGATCTGTATGGCTACACCTTC.

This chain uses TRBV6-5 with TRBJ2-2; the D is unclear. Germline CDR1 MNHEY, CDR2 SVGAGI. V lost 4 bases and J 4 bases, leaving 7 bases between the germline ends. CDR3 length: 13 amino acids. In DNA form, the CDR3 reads TGTGCCAGCAGTTGGTCTTTCACCGGGGAGCTGTTTTTT. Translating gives CASSWSFTGELFF.

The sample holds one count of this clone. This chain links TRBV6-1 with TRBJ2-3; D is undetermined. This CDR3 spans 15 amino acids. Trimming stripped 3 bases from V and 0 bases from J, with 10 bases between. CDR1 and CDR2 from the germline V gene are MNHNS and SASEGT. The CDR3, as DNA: TGTGCCAGCAGTGATCGGACGGTGAGCACAGATACGCAGTATTTT. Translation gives CASSDRTVSTDTQYF.

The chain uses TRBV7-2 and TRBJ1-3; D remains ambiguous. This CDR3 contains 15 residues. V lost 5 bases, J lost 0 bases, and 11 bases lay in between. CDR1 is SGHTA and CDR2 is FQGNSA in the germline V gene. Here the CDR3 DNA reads TGTGCCAGCAGCCCCCAACCCAGCTCTGGAAACACCATATATTTT. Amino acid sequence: CASSPQPSSGNTIYF.

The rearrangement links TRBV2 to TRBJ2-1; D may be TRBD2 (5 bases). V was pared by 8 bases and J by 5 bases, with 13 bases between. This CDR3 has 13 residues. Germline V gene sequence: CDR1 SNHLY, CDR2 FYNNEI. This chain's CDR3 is CASQPTGNNEQFF. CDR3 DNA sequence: TGTGCCAGCCAACCGACGGGGAACAATGAGCAGTTCTTC.

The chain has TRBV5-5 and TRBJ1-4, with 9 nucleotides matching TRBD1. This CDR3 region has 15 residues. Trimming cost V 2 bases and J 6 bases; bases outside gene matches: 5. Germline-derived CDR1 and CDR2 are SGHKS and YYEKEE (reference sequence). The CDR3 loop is CASSFMGDRDEKLFF. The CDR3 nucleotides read TGTGCCAGCAGCTTTATGGGGGACAGGGATGAAAAACTGTTTTTT.

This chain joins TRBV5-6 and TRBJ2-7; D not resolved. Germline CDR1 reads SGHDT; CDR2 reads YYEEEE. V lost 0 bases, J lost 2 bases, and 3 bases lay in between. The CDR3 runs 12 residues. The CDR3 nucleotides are TGTGCCAGCAGCTTGGCAGCCTACGAGCAGTACTTC. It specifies CASSLAAYEQYF.

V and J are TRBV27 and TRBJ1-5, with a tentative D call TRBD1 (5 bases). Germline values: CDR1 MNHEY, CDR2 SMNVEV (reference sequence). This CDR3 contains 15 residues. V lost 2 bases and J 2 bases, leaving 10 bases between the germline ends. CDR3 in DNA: TGTGCCAGCAGTTTAGGGGGAACTCGCAATCAGCCCCAGCATTTT. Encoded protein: CASSLGGTRNQPQHF.